Below are 32 T cell receptor beta chains sequenced from a single sample in a study of blood T cell repertoires in COVID-19. Produced via immunoSEQ multiplex PCR; TCRdb's table is partial and in-frame only. The sample holds 75,000 to 80,000 clones; approximately 85% are singletons and the top ten take approximately 9.9%. Material for sequencing was peripheral blood. The receptor set was obtained from a man in his sixties with COVID-19, enrolled during active disease.

V and J are TRBV24-1 and TRBJ2-1, with D possibly matching TRBD1 (5 bases). V lost 4 bases, J lost 4 bases, and 28 bases lay in between. The V gene's germline CDR1 is KGHDR and CDR2 SFDVKD. The CDR3 sequence is 20 residues long. The DNA of the CDR3 is TGTGCCACCAGTGAAAAGGTGGGTCAGGGCTCCCGATTTTTTTACAATGAGCAGTTCTTC. Residues: CATSEKVGQGSRFFYNEQFF.

This clone appeared once. J is TRBJ1-4 and V is TRBV5-1, with a possible D match to TRBD1 (5 bases). Per the germline V gene, CDR1 is SGHRS and CDR2 is YFSETQ. With 2 bases removed from V and 2 bases from J, the gap between germline ends came to 10 bases. The CDR3 is made up of 15 amino acids. The CDR3 loop reads CASSFGGGTNEKLFF. The CDR3 bases are TGCGCCAGCAGCTTCGGTGGGGGGACTAATGAAAAACTGTTTTTT.

The genes are TRBV9 and TRBJ2-3, with 7 bases identical to TRBD2. From germline, CDR1 is SGDLS and CDR2 YYNGEE. The trim removed 1 base at V and 5 bases at J, leaving 7 bases unmatched. The CDR3 runs to 15 residues. CDR3 in amino acids: CASSVSGGVVDTQYF. Written as DNA, the CDR3 is TGTGCCAGCAGCGTATCGGGGGGAGTGGTAGATACGCAGTATTTT.

The rearrangement links TRBV2 to TRBJ1-3; 8 nucleotides agree with TRBD1. The trim removed 9 bases at V and 0 bases at J, leaving 10 bases unmatched. This CDR3 has 16 residues. Germline loops: CDR1 SNHLY, CDR2 FYNNEI. This CDR3 reads CASTRDRIRSGNTIYF. The CDR3 nucleotides read TGTGCCAGTACCCGGGACAGGATACGCTCTGGAAACACCATATATTTT.

In its sample, this clone was seen once. The chain links TRBV5-4 to TRBJ1-6, with 12 bases fitting TRBD1. The V segment lost 4 bases and the J segment 8 bases; nucleotides outside the gene matches: 7. Germline CDR1 SGHNT, CDR2 YYREEE (reference sequence). The CDR3 is 16 residues long. Here the CDR3 DNA reads TGTGCCAGCAGCGCGGGACAGGGGGCTTCTTATTCACCCCTCCACTTT. Its translation: CASSAGQGASYSPLHF. Using reference TRBV5-4 and TRBJ1-6 for the parts outside the CDR3, the full variable domain is ETGVTQSPTHLIKTRGQQVTLRCSSQSGHNTVSWYQQALGQGPQFIFQYYREEENGRGNFPPRFSGLQFPNYSSELNVNALELDDSALYLCASSAGQGASYSPLHFGNGTRLTVT.

V gene TRBV7-2 combines with J gene TRBJ1-4; the match to TRBD1 covers 7 bases. V lost 1 base and J lost 5; bases outside the gene matches: 10. This CDR3 is 17 amino acids long. Germline CDR1 SGHTA, CDR2 FQGNSA. The CDR3 reads CASSLDGASRGNEKLFF. CDR3 in DNA: TGTGCCAGCAGCTTAGATGGGGCGTCCAGGGGGAATGAAAAACTGTTTTTT.

The rearrangement joins TRBV19 to TRBJ2-1, with 8 bases that match TRBD1. The trim removed 4 bases at V and 7 bases at J, leaving 9 bases unmatched. Germline loops: CDR1 LNHDA, CDR2 SQIVND (reference sequence). The CDR3 consists of 15 residues. The CDR3: CASSNLPDRANEQFF. CDR3 nucleotides: TGTGCCAGTAGTAACCTCCCGGACAGGGCAAATGAGCAGTTCTTC.

The CDR3 DNA reads TGTGCCAGCAGCCACGGCGGGAGTACTTACGAGCAGTACTTC. This encodes CASSHGGSTYEQYF. The chain is built from TRBV3-1 (or the pseudogene TRBV3-2) and TRBJ2-7, with TRBD2 identical over 7 bases. The ends lost 3 bases at V and 4 bases at J; junction bases unmatched: 6. This CDR3 comprises 14 residues. Germline V CDR1 and CDR2: LGHDT, YNNKEL (reference sequence).

V is TRBV29-1 and J is TRBJ1-1; 10 positions match TRBD1. Germline values: CDR1 SQVTM, CDR2 ANQGSEA. With 8 bases clipped from V and 0 bases from J, the junction kept 12 bases outside the gene matches. This CDR3 has 16 amino acids. This chain's CDR3 is CSFLGQGVYMNTEAFF. The CDR3 DNA reads as TGCAGCTTCTTAGGACAGGGGGTGTATATGAACACTGAAGCTTTCTTT.

The rearrangement links TRBV7-9 to TRBJ1-1, with a weak D call TRBD1 (6 bases). The CDR3 totals 14 residues. Looked up from germline, CDR1 is SEHNR and CDR2 is FQNEAQ (reference sequence). Trimming removed 5 bases from V and 7 bases from J, with 17 bases in between. CDR3 DNA sequence: TGTGCCAGCAGCGCTAGGGGGACGAGTATTGAAGCTTTCTTT. Protein: CASSARGTSIEAFF.

The chain combines TRBV29-1 with TRBJ1-1; 7 bases agree with TRBD1. This CDR3 is built from 13 residues. V lost 4 bases and J lost 1; bases outside the gene matches: 3. Per germline, CDR1 SQVTM and CDR2 ANQGSEA. The CDR3 region is CSVAGQENTEAFF. In DNA, the CDR3 is TGCAGCGTTGCTGGACAGGAGAACACTGAAGCTTTCTTT. Drawing the rest from reference TRBV29-1 and TRBJ1-1, the complete variable domain is SAVISQKPSRDICQRGTSLTIQCQVDSQVTMMFWYRQQPGQSLTLIATANQGSEATYESGFVIDKFPISRPNLTFSTLTVSNMSPEDSSIYLCSVAGQENTEAFFGQGTRLTVV.

This clone is a singleton in its sample. V is TRBV18 and J is TRBJ2-3; a weak D match, TRBD2 (5 bases). The germline gives CDR1 KGHSH, CDR2 LQKENI. The V and J ends lost 0 bases and 5 bases respectively, with 21 bases between them. This CDR3 region has 18 residues. The CDR3: CASSPPSAASRTRDTQYF. The DNA for the CDR3 is TGTGCCAGCTCACCACCCTCAGCGGCTAGCCGGACCCGAGATACGCAGTATTTT.

Here the CDR3 DNA reads TGTGCCAGCAGCGCCGGAGGGGGCGCTGAAGCTTTCTTT. Its translation is CASSAGGGAEAFF. The V and J genes are TRBV9 and TRBJ1-1, with 7 bases lining up with TRBD1. With V trimmed by 3 bases and J by 6 bases, 5 bases remained unmatched. The CDR3 extends over 13 amino acids. The germline V gene has CDR1 SGDLS and CDR2 YYNGEE.

J is TRBJ2-3 and V is TRBV5-5, with D possibly TRBD2 on 5 matching bases. Germline V gene sequence: CDR1 SGHKS, CDR2 YYEKEE (reference sequence). The CDR3 has 17 amino acids. Trimming took 1 base from V and 3 from J, leaving 18 bases between them. In nucleotides, the CDR3 is TGTGCCAGCAGCTTGTCCCTTCTCCCGAGGGTTACAGATACGCAGTATTTT. This codes for CASSLSLLPRVTDTQYF.

The chain is built from TRBV6-5 and TRBJ1-2; TRBD1 agrees at 10 bases. CDR3 length: 15 amino acids. CDR1 MNHEY and CDR2 SVGAGI come from the germline V gene. The V segment lost 6 bases and the J segment 3 bases; nucleotides outside the gene matches: 7. The CDR3 DNA follows: TGTGCCAGCAGGCGGACAGGGGGAATTGACTATGGCTACACCTTC. It is translated as CASRRTGGIDYGYTF.

The chain has TRBV7-9 and TRBJ1-6; D unclear. V was pared by 8 bases and J by 0 bases, with 11 bases between. The CDR3 has 15 amino acids. Germline V lookup: CDR1 SEHNR, CDR2 FQNEAQ (reference sequence). The CDR3 protein is CASALWSSYNSPLHF. DNA for the CDR3: TGTGCCAGCGCGTTATGGAGCTCCTATAATTCACCCCTCCACTTT.

The CDR3 DNA reads as TGTGCCAGCAGCTCAAACTACCGGGGAAGCGGAATCAACTACGAGCAGTACTTC. It codes for CASSSNYRGSGINYEQYF. The chain is built from TRBV13 and TRBJ2-7; possibly TRBD2 for D (5 bases). V lost 4 bases and J lost 3, with 25 bases in between. Per germline, CDR1 PRHDT and CDR2 FYEKMQ (reference sequence). The CDR3 extends over 18 amino acids. Full variable domain (missing parts from reference TRBV13 and TRBJ2-7): AAGVIQSPRHLIKEKRETATLKCYPIPRHDTVYWYQQGPGQDPQFLISFYEKMQSDKGSIPDRFSAQQFSDYHSELNMSSLELGDSALYFCASSSNYRGSGINYEQYFGPGTRLTVT.

This clone turned up a few times. This chain connects TRBV7-7 to TRBJ2-3; D is ambiguous. CDR1 and CDR2 from the germline V gene are SSHAT and FNYEAQ (reference sequence). This CDR3 comprises 13 residues. V was shortened by 5 bases and J by 4 bases, with 10 bases between the two germline ends. The CDR3 region has the DNA TGTGCCAGCAGCCGAGTACGAGCAGATACGCAGTATTTT. Its translation is CASSRVRADTQYF.

This clone was seen a single time. This chain connects TRBV14 to TRBJ2-3, with D uncertain. Germline CDR1 SGHDN, CDR2 FVKESK. The CDR3 totals 14 residues. V was cut by 8 bases and J by 6 bases, with 18 bases left in between. CDR3 in amino acids: CASAPRPYGDTQYF. The CDR3 DNA reads TGTGCCAGCGCTCCGAGGCCCTACGGGGATACGCAGTATTTT.

The chain has TRBV19 and TRBJ2-3, with unresolved D. CDR1 LNHDA and CDR2 SQIVND come from the germline V gene (reference sequence). This CDR3 has 9 residues. For the CDR3, the DNA is TGTGTCCGGTCAGATACGCAGTATTTT. Amino acids: CVRSDTQYF.

This clone was seen a single time. The chain uses TRBV3-1 (or the pseudogene TRBV3-2) and TRBJ2-1; TRBD2 aligns across 9 bases. After removal of 1 base from V and 4 bases from J, the junction contained 2 bases not matched to a gene. This CDR3 spans 15 amino acids. CDR1 and CDR2 from the germline V gene are LGHDT and YNNKEL (reference sequence). The CDR3 protein is CASSQGTSEYNEQFF. The CDR3 DNA reads TGTGCCAGCAGCCAAGGGACTAGCGAGTACAATGAGCAGTTCTTC.

This chain connects TRBV30 to TRBJ1-2; tentatively, D is TRBD1 (6 bases). The V end was cut by 6 bases, the J end by 7 bases, with 12 bases between. Germline V gives CDR1 GTSNPN, CDR2 SVGIG (reference sequence). This CDR3 has 11 amino acids. The CDR3 loop is CACQGRGGYTF. CDR3 in DNA: TGTGCCTGCCAGGGGAGGGGTGGCTACACCTTC.

The V and J genes are TRBV28 and TRBJ2-1; a weak D match, TRBD1 (6 bases). The CDR3 runs 15 residues. Per the germline V gene, CDR1 is MDHEN and CDR2 is SYDVKM. Between the trimmed V and J ends, which lost 8 bases and 6 bases, there was a span of 20 bases. The CDR3 loop is CASVWSRGGSNEQFF. Written as DNA, the CDR3 is TGTGCCAGCGTTTGGTCCAGGGGTGGTAGCAATGAGCAGTTCTTC.

The rearrangement links TRBV19 to TRBJ1-3; D remains ambiguous. V dropped 3 bases and J dropped 0 bases, with 12 bases sitting between them. This CDR3 spans 16 amino acids. Germline CDR1 reads LNHDA; CDR2 reads SQIVND (reference sequence). CDR3 loop: CASSIGRPDSGNTIYF. CDR3 DNA sequence: TGTGCCAGTAGTATTGGCAGGCCCGACTCTGGAAACACCATATATTTT.

As DNA, the CDR3 is TGTGCCTGGAGCCTGGGACTAGCGGGAGTTATCGGGGAGCTGTTTTTT. Protein product: CAWSLGLAGVIGELFF. The chain employs TRBV30 and TRBJ2-2, with 14 bases that match TRBD2. CDR3 size: 16 residues. Losses at the gene ends were 3 bases for V and 7 bases for J; bases not matched to a gene: 7. Per germline, CDR1 GTSNPN and CDR2 SVGIG (reference sequence). Filled out from reference TRBV30 and TRBJ2-2, the complete variable domain reads SQTIHQWPATLVQPVGSPLSLECTVEGTSNPNLYWYRQAAGRGLQLLFYSVGIGQISSEVPQNLSASRPQDRQFILSSKKLLLSDSGFYLCAWSLGLAGVIGELFFGEGSRLTVL.

This clone was observed once. This rearrangement joins TRBV7-6 to TRBJ2-1, with D unclear. The germline V gene encodes CDR1 SGHVS and CDR2 FNYEAQ. V lost 3 bases and J 3 bases, leaving 9 bases between the germline ends. This CDR3 region has 14 residues. CDR3 sequence reads: CASSFGQFYNEQFF. CDR3 sequence (DNA): TGTGCCAGCAGCTTTGGCCAGTTCTACAATGAGCAGTTCTTC.

This chain connects TRBV7-6 to TRBJ2-5; TRBD1 matches 10 bases. V was pared by 6 bases and J by 3 bases, with 16 bases of the junction left unmatched. In germline, CDR1 is SGHVS, CDR2 FNYEAQ. CDR3 length: 18 amino acids. CDR3 protein: CASSPPTDRQGAEETQYF. The CDR3 coding sequence is TGTGCCAGCAGTCCGCCTACTGATCGACAGGGGGCGGAAGAGACCCAGTACTTC.

This clone was detected only a few times. V gene TRBV9 combines with J gene TRBJ2-2, with TRBD1 identical over 8 bases. Germline loops: CDR1 SGDLS, CDR2 YYNGEE. The CDR3 consists of 15 residues. V lost 2 bases to trimming and J lost 4 bases; unmatched junction nucleotides: 4. The CDR3 protein is CASSVRQGFTGELFF. The CDR3 DNA sequence: TGTGCCAGCAGCGTCCGACAGGGGTTCACCGGGGAGCTGTTTTTT.

This chain links TRBV3-1 (or the pseudogene TRBV3-2) with TRBJ1-1; D gene unclear. V lost 1 base, J lost 6 bases, and 6 bases lay in between. The CDR3 sequence is 12 residues long. Germline CDR1 and CDR2: LGHDT and YNNKEL (reference sequence). CDR3 amino acids: CASSQVSAEAFF. The CDR3 DNA sequence: TGTGCCAGCAGCCAAGTTTCTGCTGAAGCTTTCTTT.

This clone is a singleton in its sample. The chain carries TRBV9 and TRBJ2-3; 10 nucleotides agree with TRBD1. The CDR3 extends over 18 amino acids. Germline CDR1 is SGDLS and CDR2 is YYNGEE. The junction had 15 bases not matched to a gene; V was cut back by 3 bases and J by 5 bases. The CDR3 loop is CASSAQERTGGFGDTQYF. In DNA form, the CDR3 reads TGTGCCAGCAGCGCACAAGAACGGACAGGGGGTTTCGGAGATACGCAGTATTTT.

V gene TRBV19 combines with J gene TRBJ2-3; 9 bases are a match to TRBD2. The V gene's germline CDR1 is LNHDA and CDR2 SQIVND (reference sequence). The CDR3 totals 18 residues. J gave up 0 bases and V 6 bases, and 13 bases lay outside the gene matches. The CDR3 loop is CASSQYIGGGASTDTQYF. In DNA, the CDR3 is TGTGCCAGTAGCCAGTATATAGGCGGGGGGGCCAGCACAGATACGCAGTATTTT. Full variable domain (outside the CDR3, taken from reference TRBV19 and TRBJ2-3): DGGITQSPKYLFRKEGQNVTLSCEQNLNHDAMYWYRQDPGQGLRLIYYSQIVNDFQKGDIAEGYSVSREKKESFPLTVTSAQKNPTAFYLCASSQYIGGGASTDTQYFGPGTRLTVL.

The J gene is TRBJ2-7, the V gene TRBV5-4, with 7 bases identical to TRBD1. The CDR3 is 16 residues long. Germline V gene lookup returns CDR1 SGHNT and CDR2 YYREEE (reference sequence). Trimming cost V 3 bases and J 1 base; bases outside gene matches: 10. DNA for the CDR3: TGTGCCAGCAGCTCCGGGACAGATACCTCTTCCTACGAGCAGTACTTC. It codes for CASSSGTDTSSYEQYF.